This TCR beta chain was found in a study of blood T cell repertoires in COVID-19. Study-level information: Samples representing acute and convalescent COVID-19 were sourced from the United States, Italy and Spain.

Libraries were prepared by immunoSEQ multiplex PCR; TCRdb keeps only in-frame clonotypes and omits some of them. Of about 230,000 clones listed, roughly 85% are singletons. This clonotype was sampled from a woman in her seventies with active or convalescent COVID-19. Sequencing was done on a sample of peripheral blood.

The CDR3 DNA is TGTGCCAGCAACGGACGGGGTGGCGGCTACACCTTC. Its protein is CASNGRGGGYTF. This chain uses TRBV3-1 (or the pseudogene TRBV3-2) with TRBJ1-2; D gene uncertain. Looked up from germline, CDR1 is LGHDT and CDR2 is YNNKEL (reference sequence). This CDR3 region has 12 residues. Trimming cost V 7 bases and J 8 bases, with 14 bases left between them.